This TCR beta chain was found in a study of T cell responses to AZD1222 COVID-19 vaccine. General study results and limits: Within unmutated variant regions lay the reported targets of nearly half of spike-specific TCRs. Clonal diversity was possibly underestimated, and the donors were mostly white British, with more females.

Produced via immunoSEQ multiplex PCR; TCRdb's table is partial and in-frame only. The data show under 150,000 clones, around 83% seen once. Concerning this clone: Its matching antigen is unknown.

The CDR3 runs 14 residues. Trimming removed 6 bases from V and 4 bases from J, with 12 bases in between. Looked up from germline, CDR1 is KGHSH and CDR2 is LQKENI. The material sequenced was peripheral blood, taken on day 0 of MenACWY control vaccination. J is TRBJ2-2 and V is TRBV18, with a possible D match to TRBD1 (6 bases). The sequence derives from an adult in good health. CDR3 sequence: CASSQQGATGELFF. The CDR3 coding sequence is TGTGCCAGCTCCCAACAGGGAGCCACCGGGGAGCTGTTTTTT.